Each of the 26 T cell receptor beta chains below was sequenced from the same sample in a study of Ad26.COV2.S vaccination and SARS-CoV-2 variants. Profiled with immunoSEQ multiplex PCR; TCRdb holds only in-frame clones, not every one. The sample consists of about 470,000 clones, 90% of them appearing once. Treatment described: roughly 18 received Ad26.COV2.S at low or high dose, single or two shots; roughly 5 received placebo; per-sample allocation not given. Sampling was done on day 63 after the first vaccine or placebo injection. Source: peripheral blood, taken in a trial of Ad26.COV2.S vaccine versus placebo. The receptors derive from a person aged 18 to 65 who received the Ad26.COV2.S COVID-19 vaccine or a placebo.

The chain links TRBV2 to TRBJ2-2; 12 nucleotides align to TRBD2. Germline CDR1 SNHLY, CDR2 FYNNEI. The CDR3 extends over 16 amino acids. V was pared by 5 bases and J by 8 bases, with 9 bases of the junction left unmatched. The chain's CDR3 is CASSLRLAGELGELFF. CDR3 DNA: TGTGCCAGCAGTTTAAGACTAGCGGGAGAGTTGGGGGAGCTGTTTTTT.

The chain combines TRBV10-3 with TRBJ2-7, with TRBD1 matching 9 bases. The CDR3 is 14 amino acids. V shed 8 bases and J 2 bases; nucleotides not matched to a gene: 7. Germline CDR1 is ENHRY and CDR2 is SYGVKD. This CDR3 is CAIGGQGPTYEQYF. CDR3 DNA sequence: TGTGCCATCGGAGGACAGGGGCCCACCTACGAGCAGTACTTC.

The V and J genes are TRBV2 and TRBJ2-1; 13 nucleotides agree with TRBD2. Germline loops: CDR1 SNHLY, CDR2 FYNNEI. CDR3 size: 15 residues. After removal of 6 bases from V and 6 bases from J, the junction contained 5 bases not matched to a gene. DNA of the CDR3: TGTGCCAGCAGGCGGACTAGCGGGAGTTCCAATGAGCAGTTCTTC. It specifies CASRRTSGSSNEQFF.

The V call is TRBV5-4, the J call TRBJ1-1; D is ambiguous. Per the germline V gene, CDR1 is SGHNT and CDR2 is YYREEE (reference sequence). Trimming shortened V by 0 bases and J by 5 bases, and 17 bases separated the two germline ends. The CDR3 sequence is 16 residues long. CDR3 residues: CASSLGGDIGGTEAFF. The CDR3 DNA is TGTGCCAGCAGCTTGGGCGGCGACATCGGAGGGACTGAAGCTTTCTTT.

In regard to this clone: Additional DNA sequences in this sample encode the identical CDR3. The chain recombines TRBV6-1 with TRBJ1-5; D remains unclear. V lost 0 bases and J lost 3, with 3 bases in between. Germline V CDR1 and CDR2: MNHNS, SASEGT. The CDR3 consists of 13 residues. CDR3 sequence: CASSEAANQPQHF. The CDR3 region has the DNA TGTGCCAGCAGTGAAGCCGCCAATCAGCCCCAGCATTTT.

In the case of this clone: A read error may explain this, as a much larger clone is one base away. The chain uses TRBV12-3 or TRBV12-4 and TRBJ2-1, with D unresolved. The CDR3 has 11 amino acids. Between the trimmed V and J ends, which lost 6 bases and 4 bases, there was a span of 4 bases. CDR3 sequence reads: CASREYNEQFF. The CDR3 DNA is TGTGCCAGCAGAGAATACAATGAGCAGTTCTTC.

The CDR3 DNA reads as TGTGCCAGCAGCCCCTTGGAGGGGAACTATGGCTACACCTTC. It codes for CASSPLEGNYGYTF. The V gene is TRBV4-2, the J gene TRBJ1-2; tentatively, D is TRBD1 (5 bases). Germline lookup yields CDR1 LGHNA and CDR2 YNFKEQ. The V gene lost 4 bases and the J gene lost 2 bases, with 11 bases spanning the gap. CDR3 size: 14 residues.

The V and J genes are TRBV5-8 and TRBJ2-7, with TRBD2 matching over 10 bases. Germline loops: CDR1 SGHTS, CDR2 YDEGEE. CDR3 length equals 15 residues. V trimming: 0 bases; J trimming: 7 bases; junction bases outside the gene matches: 7. The DNA of the CDR3 is TGTGCCAGCAGCTTGGTTCCTAGCGGGAGCTGGGAGCAGTACTTC. It encodes CASSLVPSGSWEQYF.

Only a few counts were recorded for this clone. The J gene is TRBJ1-5, the V gene TRBV28; TRBD1 matches at 8 bases. The J segment lost 7 bases and the V segment lost 5 bases, leaving 7 bases of the junction unmatched. The CDR3 covers 14 residues. Germline lookup yields CDR1 MDHEN and CDR2 SYDVKM. The CDR3 nucleotides read TGTGCCAGCAGTCCCTCCCCAGGGGGCCAGCCCCAGCATTTT. Translation gives CASSPSPGGQPQHF.

The rearrangement links TRBV30 to TRBJ2-3; 8 nucleotides align to TRBD2. Losses at the gene ends were 1 base for V and 6 bases for J; bases not matched to a gene: 9. The germline V gene has CDR1 GTSNPN and CDR2 SVGIG (reference sequence). There are 15 residues in the CDR3. The CDR3 region is CAWSASPLAGDTQYF. The CDR3 bases are TGTGCCTGGAGTGCATCCCCTCTAGCGGGCGATACGCAGTATTTT.

The table lists this clone with a few counts. The V call is TRBV10-3, the J call TRBJ1-3; no clear D. The V end lost 7 bases, the J end lost 0 bases, and 10 bases lay between the germline ends. Germline V gene lookup returns CDR1 ENHRY and CDR2 SYGVKD. This CDR3 region has 14 residues. CDR3 loop: CAINPGSSGNTIYF. CDR3 coding DNA: TGTGCCATCAACCCCGGCAGCTCTGGAAACACCATATATTTT.

J is TRBJ1-4 and V is TRBV5-6, with a weak D call TRBD1 (6 bases). The ends were cut back, 1 base at V and 0 bases at J, with 7 bases in the middle. The CDR3 runs 15 residues. From germline, CDR1 is SGHDT and CDR2 YYEEEE. The CDR3 sequence is CASSLRTATNEKLFF. CDR3 nucleotides: TGTGCCAGCAGCTTGCGGACAGCAACTAATGAAAAACTGTTTTTT. Looking up the rest from reference TRBV5-6 and TRBJ1-4 gives the full variable domain: DAGVTQSPTHLIKTRGQQVTLRCSPKSGHDTVSWYQQALGQGPQFIFQYYEEEERQRGNFPDRFSGHQFPNYSSELNVNALLLGDSALYLCASSLRTATNEKLFFGSGTQLSVL.

V usage is TRBV9 and J usage is TRBJ1-1; no clear D. The length of the CDR3 is 14 residues. V was trimmed by 0 bases and J by 0 bases, leaving 6 bases between them. Germline V gene data show CDR1 as SGDLS and CDR2 as YYNGEE. The CDR3 sequence: CASSVGQMNTEAFF. CDR3 nucleotide sequence: TGTGCCAGCAGCGTAGGCCAGATGAACACTGAAGCTTTCTTT.

The chain has TRBV7-2 and TRBJ2-7; perhaps D is TRBD1 or TRBD2 (6 bases each). The length of the CDR3 is 15 residues. Trimming removed 1 base at V and 5 bases at J, with 15 bases between. Germline V gene data show CDR1 as SGHTA and CDR2 as FQGNSA. The CDR3 region is CASSLEGRGGDEQYF. Here the CDR3 DNA reads TGTGCCAGCAGCTTAGAGGGCAGGGGAGGAGACGAGCAGTACTTC.

V gene TRBV15 combines with J gene TRBJ2-7; D gene uncertain. This CDR3 is built from 14 residues. Trimming took 0 bases from V and 4 from J, leaving 10 bases between them. The germline V gene encodes CDR1 LNHNV and CDR2 YYDKDF (reference sequence). This CDR3 reads CATSRDLGFYEQYF. The CDR3 nucleotides read TGTGCCACCAGCAGAGACCTAGGATTTTACGAGCAGTACTTC.

This clone was seen once. The V and J genes are TRBV5-8 and TRBJ2-7, with D possibly being TRBD1 (6 bases). V was trimmed by 2 bases and J by 6 bases, leaving 15 bases between them. This CDR3 has 14 residues. Germline CDR1 is SGHTS and CDR2 is YDEGEE. DNA of the CDR3: TGTGCCAGCAGCTTTCCTTCGGGACACGTCGAGCAGTACTTC. Its protein is CASSFPSGHVEQYF.

The chain links TRBV5-4 to TRBJ2-5; D may be TRBD1 or TRBD2 (5 bases each). CDR1 and CDR2 from the germline V gene are SGHNT and YYREEE (reference sequence). The CDR3 contains 15 residues. V lost 1 base, J lost 2 bases, and 12 bases lay in between. The CDR3 DNA is TGTGCCAGCAGCTTGAAAGGCAGGGAGCAAGAGACCCAGTACTTC. This encodes CASSLKGREQETQYF.

About this clone: The sample holds other DNA sequences that translate to the same CDR3. This sequence joins TRBV9 and TRBJ2-5; D gene ambiguous. Germline values: CDR1 SGDLS, CDR2 YYNGEE. Deletions cut 0 bases from V and 5 bases from J, with 11 bases between. This CDR3 region has 14 residues. The CDR3 coding sequence is TGTGCCAGCAGCGTAGAAGGGTTAGGCGAGACCCAGTACTTC. Protein sequence: CASSVEGLGETQYF. The entire variable domain, with the rest obtained from reference TRBV9 and TRBJ2-5, is as follows: DSGVTQTPKHLITATGQRVTLRCSPRSGDLSVYWYQQSLDQGLQFLIQYYNGEERAKGNILERFSAQQFPDLHSELNLSSLELGDSALYFCASSVEGLGETQYFGPGTRLLVL.

The chain joins TRBV6-4 to TRBJ2-7, with 7 nucleotides matching TRBD1. With 0 bases clipped from V and 0 bases from J, the junction kept 2 bases outside the gene matches. From germline, CDR1 is MRHNA and CDR2 SNTAGT. This CDR3 region has 15 residues. The CDR3 loop reads CASSDSTGASYEQYF. DNA of the CDR3: TGTGCCAGCAGTGACTCCACAGGGGCCTCCTACGAGCAGTACTTC.

The V gene is TRBV28, the J gene TRBJ2-3; D is possibly TRBD1 (6 bases). The V end was cut by 11 bases, the J end by 2 bases, with 11 bases between. Germline CDR1 is MDHEN and CDR2 is SYDVKM. This CDR3 is built from 12 residues. CDR3 nucleotides: TGTGCCGCCGGACAGACCACAGATACGCAGTATTTT. Its translation is CAAGQTTDTQYF.

The chain uses TRBV24-1 and TRBJ1-1; a possible D gene is TRBD1 (5 bases). CDR1 is KGHDR, CDR2 SFDVKD, per germline. Trimming removed 2 bases at V and 3 bases at J, with 12 bases between. The CDR3 is 15 residues long. The CDR3, as DNA: TGTGCCACCAGTGATTCCGGGGGTGGGGACACTGAAGCTTTCTTT. This sequence encodes CATSDSGGGDTEAFF.

Only one count was recorded for this clone. The V call is TRBV14, the J call TRBJ2-7; 11 positions agree with TRBD2. Germline CDR1 SGHDN, CDR2 FVKESK. V dropped 5 bases and J dropped 4; count of bases not matched to a gene: 10. The CDR3 extends over 16 amino acids. DNA of the CDR3: TGTGCCAGCAGCTCCCGGACTAGCGGGCGTCATTACGAGCAGTACTTC. Translated: CASSSRTSGRHYEQYF. Combining the CDR3 with reference TRBV14 and TRBJ2-7 gives the whole variable domain EAGVTQFPSHSVIEKGQTVTLRCDPISGHDNLYWYRRVMGKEIKFLLHFVKESKQDESGMPNNRFLAERTGGTYSTLKVQPAELEDSGVYFCASSSRTSGRHYEQYFGPGTRLTVT.

The CDR3 is CASSWLAGEGLGSYNEQFF. DNA for the CDR3: TGTGCCAGCAGCTGGTTAGCGGGAGAGGGTTTGGGCTCCTACAATGAGCAGTTCTTC. V and J are TRBV7-6 and TRBJ2-1; TRBD2 aligns across 9 bases. CDR1 and CDR2 from the germline V gene are SGHVS and FNYEAQ. The CDR3 length is 19 residues. V gave up 4 bases and J gave up 0 bases; unmatched junction bases: 13.

This clone occurred once. The chain employs TRBV10-3 and TRBJ1-4; 10 bases are shared with TRBD1. This CDR3 is built from 13 residues. Per the germline V gene, CDR1 is ENHRY and CDR2 is SYGVKD. With V trimmed by 8 bases and J by 5 bases, 2 bases remained unmatched. The CDR3 DNA is TGTGCCATCGGGACAGGGGAGAATGAAAAACTGTTTTTT. Protein product: CAIGTGENEKLFF.

The gene calls are TRBV5-1 and TRBJ2-3, with 14 bases that match TRBD2. V shed 4 bases and J 5 bases; nucleotides not matched to a gene: 12. CDR1 is SGHRS, CDR2 YFSETQ, per germline. This CDR3 region has 18 residues. Written as DNA, the CDR3 is TGCGCCAGCAGCAGCAGACTAGCGGGAGGGGAGTCTTTAGATACGCAGTATTTT. This encodes CASSSRLAGGESLDTQYF.

This clone came up a few times. V and J are TRBV11-2 and TRBJ1-6; possibly TRBD1 for D (6 bases). This CDR3 is 14 amino acids long. CDR1 is SGHAT and CDR2 is FQNNGV in the germline V gene. V was pared by 3 bases and J by 8 bases, with 11 bases between. The CDR3 protein is CASSLQGRDSPLHF. The CDR3 DNA follows: TGTGCCAGCAGCTTGCAGGGGCGGGATTCACCCCTCCACTTT.